This T cell receptor beta chain was retrieved from a study of shared clonotypes between healthy human individuals. Study-level information: CD4 naive cells filled three plates per donor, CD4 memory three, CD8 naive two and CD8 memory one.

Study-level results: Depth was large, yet rarefaction showed that sorted-subset sequencing was incomplete. The study generally estimated greater richness for naive than memory subsets. Genetic and exposure-history diversity was limited by the small donor number.

The V and J ends lost 3 bases and 2 bases respectively, with 17 bases between them. The germline V gene encodes CDR1 SGHVS and CDR2 FNYEAQ. This CDR3 is 16 amino acids long. For this clone: The antigen remains unidentified.

Data came from immunoSEQ multiplex PCR; TCRdb stores just in-frame clones and leaves some out. This sample has about 520,000 clones, with about 96% found just once. This clonotype was sampled from a woman aged 30 to 39 in good health. The genes are TRBV7-6 and TRBJ2-7; D is possibly TRBD2 (5 bases). The sequenced sample was naive CD4+ T cells sorted from blood. Subset defined: CD45RA+ positively selected. CDR3 sequence: CASSLGDYPLPYEQYF. The CDR3 coding sequence is TGTGCCAGCAGCTTGGGAGACTACCCACTCCCCTACGAGCAGTACTTC.